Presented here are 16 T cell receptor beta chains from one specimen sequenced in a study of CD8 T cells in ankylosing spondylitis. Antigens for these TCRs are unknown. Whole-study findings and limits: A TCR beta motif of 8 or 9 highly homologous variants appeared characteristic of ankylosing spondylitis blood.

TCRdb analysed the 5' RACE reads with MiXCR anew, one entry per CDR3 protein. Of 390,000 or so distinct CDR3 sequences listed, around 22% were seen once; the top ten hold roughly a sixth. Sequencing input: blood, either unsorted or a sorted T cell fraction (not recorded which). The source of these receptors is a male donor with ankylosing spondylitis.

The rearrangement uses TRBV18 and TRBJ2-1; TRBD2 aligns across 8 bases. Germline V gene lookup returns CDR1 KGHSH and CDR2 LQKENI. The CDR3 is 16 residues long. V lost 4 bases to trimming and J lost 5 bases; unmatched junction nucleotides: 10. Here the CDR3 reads CASSLYLAGGDNEQFF. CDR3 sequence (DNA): TGTGCCAGCTCACTTTATCTGGCGGGAGGAGACAATGAGCAGTTCTTC.

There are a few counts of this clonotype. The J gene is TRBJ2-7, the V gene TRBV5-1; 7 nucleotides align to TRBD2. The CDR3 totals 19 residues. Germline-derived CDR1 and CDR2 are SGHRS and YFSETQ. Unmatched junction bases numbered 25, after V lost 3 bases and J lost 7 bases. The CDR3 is CASSWATSVTGGPSWEQYF. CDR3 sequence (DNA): TGCGCCAGCAGCTGGGCTACCTCTGTGACGGGAGGCCCCTCTTGGGAGCAGTACTTC.

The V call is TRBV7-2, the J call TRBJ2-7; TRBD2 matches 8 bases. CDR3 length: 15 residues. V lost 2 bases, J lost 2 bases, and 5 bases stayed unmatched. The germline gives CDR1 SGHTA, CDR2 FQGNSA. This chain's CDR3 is CASSLLAGGAYEQYF. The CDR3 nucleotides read TGTGCCAGCAGCTTACTTGCGGGGGGAGCCTACGAGCAGTACTTC.

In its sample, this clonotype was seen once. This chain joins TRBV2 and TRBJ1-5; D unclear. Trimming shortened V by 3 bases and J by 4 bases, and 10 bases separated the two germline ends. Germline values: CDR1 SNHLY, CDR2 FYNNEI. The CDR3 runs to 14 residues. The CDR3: CASSERVGNQPQHF. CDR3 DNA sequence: TGTGCCAGCAGTGAGAGGGTAGGAAATCAGCCCCAGCATTTT. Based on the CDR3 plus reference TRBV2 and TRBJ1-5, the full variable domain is EPEVTQTPSHQVTQMGQEVILRCVPISNHLYFYWYRQILGQKVEFLVSFYNNEISEKSEIFDDQFSVERPDGSNFTLKIRSTKLEDSAMYFCASSERVGNQPQHFGDGTRLSIL.

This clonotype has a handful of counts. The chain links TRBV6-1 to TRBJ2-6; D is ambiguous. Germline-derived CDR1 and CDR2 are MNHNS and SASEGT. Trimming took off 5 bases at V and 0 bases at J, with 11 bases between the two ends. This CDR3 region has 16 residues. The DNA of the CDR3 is TGTGCCAGCAGTAAACTATCCCTCTCTGGGGCCAACGTCCTGACTTTC. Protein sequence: CASSKLSLSGANVLTF.

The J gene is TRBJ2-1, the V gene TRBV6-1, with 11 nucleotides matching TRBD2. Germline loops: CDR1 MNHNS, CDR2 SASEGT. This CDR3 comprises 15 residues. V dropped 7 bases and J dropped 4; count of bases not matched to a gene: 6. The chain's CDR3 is CASNIAGGAYNEQFF. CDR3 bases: TGTGCCAGCAATATAGCGGGAGGGGCATACAATGAGCAGTTCTTC.

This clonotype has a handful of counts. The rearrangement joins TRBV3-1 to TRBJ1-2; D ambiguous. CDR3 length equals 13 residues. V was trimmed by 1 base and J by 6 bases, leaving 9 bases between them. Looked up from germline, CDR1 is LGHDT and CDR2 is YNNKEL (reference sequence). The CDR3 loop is CASSQVIGDGYTF. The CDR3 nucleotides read TGTGCCAGCAGCCAAGTTATCGGGGATGGCTACACCTTC. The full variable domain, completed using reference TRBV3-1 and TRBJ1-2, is DTAVSQTPKYLVTQMGNDKSIKCEQNLGHDTMYWYKQDSKKFLKIMFSYNNKELIINETVPNRFSPKSPDKAHLNLHINSLELGDSAVYFCASSQVIGDGYTFGSGTRLTVV.

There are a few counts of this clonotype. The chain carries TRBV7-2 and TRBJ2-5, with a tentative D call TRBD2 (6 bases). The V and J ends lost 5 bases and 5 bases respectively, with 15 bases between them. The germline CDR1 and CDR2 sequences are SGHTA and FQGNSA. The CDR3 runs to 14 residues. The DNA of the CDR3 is TGTGCCAGCAGCGAAGAGGAGGGTTTCGAGACCCAGTACTTC. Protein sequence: CASSEEEGFETQYF. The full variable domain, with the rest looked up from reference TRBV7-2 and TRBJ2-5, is GAGVSQSPSNKVTEKGKDVELRCDPISGHTALYWYRQSLGQGLEFLIYFQGNSAPDKSGLPSDRFSAERTGGSVSTLTIQRTQQEDSAVYLCASSEEEGFETQYFGPGTRLLVL.

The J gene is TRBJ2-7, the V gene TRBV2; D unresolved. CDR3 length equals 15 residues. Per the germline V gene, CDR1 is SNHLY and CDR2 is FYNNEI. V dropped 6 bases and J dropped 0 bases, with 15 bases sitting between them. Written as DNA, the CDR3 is TGTGCCAGCAGAAAAAGGACGGCGAGCTCCTACGAGCAGTACTTC. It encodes CASRKRTASSYEQYF. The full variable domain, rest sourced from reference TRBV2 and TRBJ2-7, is EPEVTQTPSHQVTQMGQEVILRCVPISNHLYFYWYRQILGQKVEFLVSFYNNEISEKSEIFDDQFSVERPDGSNFTLKIRSTKLEDSAMYFCASRKRTASSYEQYFGPGTRLTVT.

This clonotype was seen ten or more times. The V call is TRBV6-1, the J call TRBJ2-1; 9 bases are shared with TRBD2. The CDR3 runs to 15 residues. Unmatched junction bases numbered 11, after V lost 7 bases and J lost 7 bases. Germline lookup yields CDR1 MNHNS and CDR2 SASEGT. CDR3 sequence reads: CASKIFSGRDNEQFF. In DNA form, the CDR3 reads TGTGCCAGCAAGATATTTAGCGGGAGAGATAATGAGCAGTTCTTC.

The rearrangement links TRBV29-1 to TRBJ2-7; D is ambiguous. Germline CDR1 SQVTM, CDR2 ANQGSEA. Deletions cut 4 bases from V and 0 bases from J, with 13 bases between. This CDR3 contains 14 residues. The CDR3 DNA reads TGCAGCGTTGGGGGTCACAAGACCTCCTACGAGCAGTACTTC. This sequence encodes CSVGGHKTSYEQYF.

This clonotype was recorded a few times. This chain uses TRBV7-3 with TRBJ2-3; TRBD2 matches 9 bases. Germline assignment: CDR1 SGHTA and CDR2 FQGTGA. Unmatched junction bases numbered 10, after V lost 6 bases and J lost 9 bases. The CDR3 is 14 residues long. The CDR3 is CASSSGRSIETQYF. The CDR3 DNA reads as TGTGCCAGCAGTAGCGGGAGAAGTATAGAGACGCAGTATTTT.

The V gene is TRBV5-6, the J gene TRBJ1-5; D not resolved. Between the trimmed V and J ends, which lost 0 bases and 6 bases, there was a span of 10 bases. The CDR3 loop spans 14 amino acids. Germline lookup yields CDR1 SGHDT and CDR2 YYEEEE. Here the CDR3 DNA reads TGTGCCAGCAGCTTGGGAGGGTTCGGTCAGCCCCAGCATTTT. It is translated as CASSLGGFGQPQHF.

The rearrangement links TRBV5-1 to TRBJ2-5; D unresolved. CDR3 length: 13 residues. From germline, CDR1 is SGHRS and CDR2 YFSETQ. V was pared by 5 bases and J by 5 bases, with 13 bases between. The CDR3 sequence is CASRGSGLETQYF. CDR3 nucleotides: TGCGCCAGCAGGGGCTCCGGGTTGGAGACCCAGTACTTC.

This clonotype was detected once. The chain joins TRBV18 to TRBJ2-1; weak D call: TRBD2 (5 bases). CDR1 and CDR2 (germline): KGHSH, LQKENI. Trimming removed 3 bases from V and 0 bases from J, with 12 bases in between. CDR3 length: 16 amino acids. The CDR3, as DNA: TGTGCCAGCTCACCCTCGGATGGGAGCTCCTACAATGAGCAGTTCTTC. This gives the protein CASSPSDGSSYNEQFF.

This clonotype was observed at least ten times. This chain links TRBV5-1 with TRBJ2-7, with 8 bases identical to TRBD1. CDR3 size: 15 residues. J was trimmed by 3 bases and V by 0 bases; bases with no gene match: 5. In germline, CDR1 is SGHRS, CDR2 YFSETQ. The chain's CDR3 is CASSLDPGGIYEQYF. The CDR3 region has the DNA TGCGCCAGCAGCTTGGATCCAGGGGGCATCTACGAGCAGTACTTC. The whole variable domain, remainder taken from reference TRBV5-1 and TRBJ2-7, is KAGVTQTPRYLIKTRGQQVTLSCSPISGHRSVSWYQQTPGQGLQFLFEYFSETQRNKGNFPGRFSGRQFSNSRSEMNVSTLELGDSALYLCASSLDPGGIYEQYFGPGTRLTVT.